This TCR beta chain was identified during a study of OX40 agonist ivuxolimab in advanced cancers. The study's findings and limits: CD8+ T cells (on average) carried more expanded clones than CD4+ T cells.

In the case of this clone: Its antigen is undetermined.

The CDR3 has 19 amino acids. Germline lookup yields CDR1 SGHTA and CDR2 FQGNSA. The V and J ends lost 5 bases and 6 bases, in that order; junction bases with no gene match: 15. Sequenced by immunoSEQ multiplex PCR; TCRdb stores in-frame clones only, minus some. The sample holds around 61,000 clones, approximately 81% seen once. The sequence derives from an adult with an advanced solid tumor such as melanoma, head and neck, liver or kidney cancer. This chain uses TRBV7-2 with TRBJ2-3; 15 positions agree with TRBD2. The starting material was CD4+ or CD8+ T cells sorted from blood, obtained in a trial of the OX40 agonist ivuxolimab. CDR3 bases: TGTGCCAGCAGCCAGCCCGCCAGGACTAGCGGGAGGGATATGGATACGCAGTATTTT. This translates into CASSQPARTSGRDMDTQYF. The whole variable domain, filled in from reference TRBV7-2 and TRBJ2-3, reads GAGVSQSPSNKVTEKGKDVELRCDPISGHTALYWYRQSLGQGLEFLIYFQGNSAPDKSGLPSDRFSAERTGGSVSTLTIQRTQQEDSAVYLCASSQPARTSGRDMDTQYFGPGTRLTVL.